The present entry profiles one T cell receptor (beta chain) with its context. There are 15 residues in the CDR3. Germline CDR1 is MDHEN and CDR2 is SYDVKM. The V and J ends lost 4 bases and 4 bases respectively, with 14 bases between them. The PCR ran on 60 Vbeta and 13 Jbeta primers. The repertoire was sequenced with immunoSEQ multiplex PCR; TCRdb's copy has only in-frame clones and lacks some. This repertoire shows about 88,000 clones, 79% found once; its top ten account for roughly 2.5%. The data were taken from a study of cytomegalovirus exposure and HLA in healthy donors. The J gene is TRBJ1-5, the V gene TRBV28; D possibly corresponds to TRBD1 (5 bases). The TCR comes from a man aged 25-40 years in good health and CMV-seronegative. The sequenced sample consisted of PBMCs. CDR3 nucleotides: TGTGCCAGCAGTTGGGGGGGTTCGGGTAATCAGCCCCAGCATTTT. Translating gives CASSWGGSGNQPQHF.